This TCR beta chain derives from a study of graft-versus-host responses after intestinal transplantation. The CDR3 consists of 17 residues. The V segment lost 1 base and the J segment 6 bases; nucleotides outside the gene matches: 14. The germline CDR1 and CDR2 sequences are LGHNA and YSLEER. This table comes from immunoSEQ multiplex PCR, and its TCRdb copy is limited to in-frame clones, with some not included. The data hold about 35,000 clones, with over 90% observed a single time. As regards this clone: The antigen is undetermined.

Sequenced material: unstimulated CD8+ T cells sorted from spleen or lymph node cells, taken before transplant. The chain joins TRBV4-3 to TRBJ2-7; TRBD2 matches 8 bases. The receptor was derived from a human donor who was the organ donor for an intestinal transplant. CDR3 sequence: CASSQGVSAGVPLEQYF. The DNA of the CDR3 is TGCGCCAGCAGCCAAGGGGTTTCAGCGGGAGTGCCCCTCGAGCAGTACTTC.